Presented here are 5 T cell receptor beta chains from one specimen sequenced in a study of shared clonotypes between healthy human individuals. Measured with immunoSEQ multiplex PCR; TCRdb has only the in-frame clones, and not every one. This sample has a few million clones, with approximately 93% found just once. The sample comprised naive CD4+ T cells from PBMCs. Specified subset: CD45RA+ positively selected. These receptors came from a man aged 18 to 29 in good health. Some clones in this sample may be carry-over from other donors' samples.

In DNA, the CDR3 is TGTGCCAGCAGCTTAGAGCCCAGCGGGTACCCTAACACCGGGGAGCTGTTTTTT. Its protein is CASSLEPSGYPNTGELFF. The rearrangement links TRBV7-2 to TRBJ2-2, with a weak D call TRBD2 (6 bases). CDR1 and CDR2 from the germline V gene are SGHTA and FQGNSA. This CDR3 spans 18 amino acids. The V gene lost 1 base and the J gene lost 2 bases, with 17 bases spanning the gap.

The rearrangement joins TRBV28 to TRBJ2-1; D is unresolved. Germline V gene lookup returns CDR1 MDHEN and CDR2 SYDVKM. CDR3 length: 11 residues. Trimming took 7 bases from V and 4 from J, leaving 5 bases between them. The CDR3 loop is CASTEYNEQFF. CDR3 DNA sequence: TGTGCCAGCACCGAGTACAATGAGCAGTTCTTC. Full variable domain (outside the CDR3, taken from reference TRBV28 and TRBJ2-1): DVKVTQSSRYLVKRTGEKVFLECVQDMDHENMFWYRQDPGLGLRLIYFSYDVKMKEKGDIPEGYSVSREKKERFSLILESASTNQTSMYLCASTEYNEQFFGPGTRLTVL.

CDR3 in amino acids: CASSHVAGGPFGGELFF. CDR3 sequence (DNA): TGTGCCAGCAGCCACGTGGCGGGAGGGCCGTTTGGCGGGGAGCTGTTTTTT. The chain couples TRBV7-6 to TRBJ2-2; 9 bases match TRBD2. The CDR3 extends over 17 amino acids. CDR1 and CDR2 from the germline V gene are SGHVS and FNYEAQ. The trim removed 5 bases at V and 7 bases at J, leaving 14 bases unmatched.

The V call is TRBV19, the J call TRBJ1-1, with a tentative D call TRBD1 (6 bases). The CDR3 is 15 amino acids. Trimming took 3 bases from V and 4 from J, leaving 15 bases between them. Germline V lookup: CDR1 LNHDA, CDR2 SQIVND (reference sequence). CDR3 bases: TGTGCCAGTAGTATCAGCGGGACACAACCCACTGAAGCTTTCTTT. Translation gives CASSISGTQPTEAFF.

V and J are TRBV10-3 and TRBJ1-1, with D possibly matching TRBD1 (6 bases). Germline loops: CDR1 ENHRY, CDR2 SYGVKD. Trimming took 2 bases from V and 2 from J, leaving 9 bases between them. This CDR3 contains 14 residues. The CDR3 sequence is CAISEAGANTEAFF. CDR3 in DNA: TGTGCCATCAGTGAGGCAGGGGCTAACACTGAAGCTTTCTTT.